Following are 28 T cell receptor beta chains from one sample sequenced in a study of cytomegalovirus exposure and HLA in healthy donors. PCR used 60 Vbeta primers and 13 Jbeta primers. TCRdb keeps only in-frame clones here, not all; method: immunoSEQ multiplex PCR. The sample includes 90,000 to 130,000 clones, about 86% seen only once; the top ten take 1.5% to 2%. Sequenced material: PBMCs. The receptors were sampled from a man aged 40-50 years in good health and CMV-seronegative.

The chain couples TRBV30 to TRBJ1-5, with 7 nucleotides matching TRBD1. The CDR3 length is 16 residues. Germline V lookup: CDR1 GTSNPN, CDR2 SVGIG (reference sequence). Trimming took 0 bases from V and 2 from J; bases not matched to a gene: 7. This CDR3 is CAWSVSGGGGNQPQHF. In DNA, the CDR3 is TGTGCCTGGAGTGTGTCAGGGGGTGGAGGCAATCAGCCCCAGCATTTT.

This chain joins TRBV5-1 and TRBJ1-2; 7 nucleotides agree with TRBD1. This CDR3 region has 13 residues. Germline CDR1 and CDR2: SGHRS and YFSETQ. The junction had 5 bases not matched to a gene; V was cut back by 2 bases and J by 7 bases. CDR3 DNA sequence: TGCGCCAGCAGCTTAACGACAGGGAGTGGCTACACCTTC. Translating gives CASSLTTGSGYTF. Using reference TRBV5-1 and TRBJ1-2 for the parts outside the CDR3, the full variable domain is KAGVTQTPRYLIKTRGQQVTLSCSPISGHRSVSWYQQTPGQGLQFLFEYFSETQRNKGNFPGRFSGRQFSNSRSEMNVSTLELGDSALYLCASSLTTGSGYTFGSGTRLTVV.

This clone was seen just once. This chain uses TRBV27 with TRBJ2-1, with 15 bases identical to TRBD2. With V trimmed by 4 bases and J by 3 bases, 4 bases remained unmatched. The CDR3 length is 17 residues. Germline V gene sequence: CDR1 MNHEY, CDR2 SMNVEV (reference sequence). CDR3 coding DNA: TGTGCCAGCAGTTCTTGGACTAGCGGGGGGGACTACAATGAGCAGTTCTTC. Translation gives CASSSWTSGGDYNEQFF.

V is TRBV5-1 and J is TRBJ1-1; possibly TRBD1 for D (6 bases). CDR3 length: 13 residues. With 5 bases removed from V and 7 bases from J, the gap between germline ends came to 15 bases. CDR1 is SGHRS, CDR2 YFSETQ, per germline. The CDR3 here is CASSADSGFEAFF. CDR3 nucleotide sequence: TGCGCCAGCAGTGCGGACAGTGGCTTTGAAGCTTTCTTT.

The rearrangement uses TRBV5-1 and TRBJ2-5, with 11 bases fitting TRBD1. V dropped 4 bases and J dropped 3; count of bases not matched to a gene: 8. Germline-derived CDR1 and CDR2 are SGHRS and YFSETQ. The CDR3 consists of 16 residues. CDR3 protein: CASSEYRTGGEETQYF. The CDR3 DNA is TGCGCCAGCAGCGAATACCGGACAGGGGGCGAAGAGACCCAGTACTTC.

The chain carries TRBV5-6 and TRBJ1-1; the D is unclear. This CDR3 has 13 amino acids. CDR1 SGHDT and CDR2 YYEEEE come from the germline V gene. V was clipped by 8 bases and J by 8 bases, with 19 bases between them. In DNA, the CDR3 is TGTGCCAGTCACGAGACCCAGAGGAAGGAAGCTTTCTTT. Its protein product is CASHETQRKEAFF.

The chain has TRBV29-1 and TRBJ2-1; TRBD2 matches at 13 bases. Germline CDR1 SQVTM, CDR2 ANQGSEA. V lost 7 bases, J lost 6 bases, and 3 bases stayed unmatched. The CDR3 totals 13 residues. The CDR3 DNA sequence: TGCAGCGGACTAGCGGGGGGCATCAATGAGCAGTTCTTC. This encodes CSGLAGGINEQFF.

The V gene is TRBV5-1, the J gene TRBJ2-5; TRBD2 might be the D (5 bases). V dropped 4 bases and J dropped 4 bases, with 14 bases sitting between them. This CDR3 has 14 amino acids. CDR1 and CDR2 from the germline V gene are SGHRS and YFSETQ. The CDR3 sequence: CASSPDLASETQYF. The CDR3 coding sequence is TGCGCCAGCAGCCCCGACCTAGCTTCAGAGACCCAGTACTTC.

J is TRBJ1-6 and V is TRBV6-5, with TRBD1 matching 9 bases. Trimming at V came to 4 bases and at J to 7 bases, leaving 8 bases not matched to a gene. CDR1 is MNHEY, CDR2 SVGAGI, per germline. The CDR3 contains 16 residues. CDR3 bases: TGTGCCAGCAGTTCCCTCTCCGGGACAGGGAATTCACCCCTCCACTTT. Its translation: CASSSLSGTGNSPLHF.

J is TRBJ1-2 and V is TRBV6-5; possible D gene TRBD1, 5 bases. Trimming took off 0 bases at V and 8 bases at J, with 13 bases between the two ends. The CDR3 is 14 residues long. Germline V lookup: CDR1 MNHEY, CDR2 SVGAGI. CDR3 in amino acids: CASSYSWAGRGYTF. CDR3 coding DNA: TGTGCCAGCAGTTACTCGTGGGCAGGGCGAGGCTACACCTTC.

V usage is TRBV4-1 and J usage is TRBJ1-1; no clear D gene. CDR1 MGHRA and CDR2 YSYEKL come from the germline V gene. Trimming removed 0 bases at V and 0 bases at J, with 11 bases between. The CDR3 has 16 amino acids. CDR3 sequence: CASSQDGDLLNTEAFF. CDR3 DNA: TGCGCCAGCAGCCAAGATGGAGACTTACTGAACACTGAAGCTTTCTTT.

V and J are TRBV5-1 and TRBJ2-2; 11 nucleotides agree with TRBD1. Unmatched junction bases numbered 7, after V lost 4 bases and J lost 5 bases. In germline, CDR1 is SGHRS, CDR2 YFSETQ. CDR3 length: 16 residues. CDR3 bases: TGCGCCAGCAGCAGAACCGGGACAGGGGGAACCGGGGAGCTGTTTTTT. Amino acid sequence: CASSRTGTGGTGELFF.

The V call is TRBV30, the J call TRBJ2-6; D might be TRBD1 (7 bases). The germline V gene encodes CDR1 GTSNPN and CDR2 SVGIG (reference sequence). The CDR3 runs 16 residues. Trimming pared 3 bases from V and 4 bases from J, leaving 16 bases between. The CDR3 is CAWRRGRGAGANVLTF. CDR3 in DNA: TGTGCCTGGAGGAGGGGGCGGGGAGCCGGGGCCAACGTCCTGACTTTC.

The rearrangement links TRBV2 to TRBJ2-5; D is uncertain. Germline CDR1 is SNHLY and CDR2 is FYNNEI. There are 11 residues in the CDR3. Trimming stripped 7 bases from V and 2 bases from J, with 5 bases between. This CDR3 reads CASNLQETQYF. The DNA for the CDR3 is TGTGCCAGCAATTTACAAGAGACCCAGTACTTC. The whole variable domain, remainder taken from reference TRBV2 and TRBJ2-5, is EPEVTQTPSHQVTQMGQEVILRCVPISNHLYFYWYRQILGQKVEFLVSFYNNEISEKSEIFDDQFSVERPDGSNFTLKIRSTKLEDSAMYFCASNLQETQYFGPGTRLLVL.

The chain combines TRBV18 with TRBJ2-7, with 7 positions matching TRBD1. The CDR3 has 16 residues. The germline V gene has CDR1 KGHSH and CDR2 LQKENI. J gave up 2 bases and V 3 bases, and 10 bases lay outside the gene matches. The CDR3 here is CASSPDSGTVAYEQYF. The DNA for the CDR3 is TGTGCCAGCTCACCGGATTCCGGGACAGTGGCCTACGAGCAGTACTTC.

This clone showed up just once. The chain joins TRBV5-4 to TRBJ2-5; TRBD1 agrees at 10 bases. Germline CDR1 reads SGHNT; CDR2 reads YYREEE (reference sequence). The CDR3 runs to 16 residues. Trimming removed 4 bases from V and 5 bases from J; junction bases left unmatched: 11. CDR3 nucleotides: TGTGCCAGCAGCCTCCAGACAGGGGGCTTTTGGGAGACCCAGTACTTC. The encoded protein is CASSLQTGGFWETQYF.

V gene TRBV2 combines with J gene TRBJ2-6; possible D gene TRBD1, 6 bases. This CDR3 has 20 amino acids. Germline V gene sequence: CDR1 SNHLY, CDR2 FYNNEI. The germline V and J ends were trimmed by 2 bases and 0 bases, with 20 bases remaining between them. The CDR3 loop reads CASSERPALTGFSGANVLTF. The CDR3 DNA is TGTGCCAGCAGTGAACGTCCGGCCCTGACAGGTTTCTCTGGGGCCAACGTCCTGACTTTC.

This clone was seen only a few times. The chain is built from TRBV6-1 and TRBJ1-6; D perhaps matches TRBD1 (5 bases). Germline V CDR1 and CDR2: MNHNS, SASEGT. The CDR3 has 16 amino acids. Trimming took 2 bases from V and 5 from J, leaving 13 bases between them. In DNA, the CDR3 is TGTGCCAGCAGTGAACGAGAAAGGGGCGATAATTCACCCCTCCACTTT. Translated: CASSERERGDNSPLHF.

This clone was seen once. This chain links TRBV27 with TRBJ1-4, with D maybe TRBD1 (6 bases). The V end lost 5 bases, the J end lost 2 bases, and 12 bases lay between the germline ends. The CDR3 extends over 15 amino acids. Looked up from germline, CDR1 is MNHEY and CDR2 is SMNVEV (reference sequence). CDR3 region: CASSARGATNEKLFF. Written as DNA, the CDR3 is TGTGCCAGCAGTGCCAGGGGTGCCACTAATGAAAAACTGTTTTTT.

The rearrangement links TRBV5-1 to TRBJ1-1; D may be TRBD1 (5 bases). This CDR3 has 14 residues. V was trimmed by 0 bases and J by 5 bases, leaving 11 bases between them. Germline CDR1 and CDR2: SGHRS and YFSETQ. CDR3 amino acids: CASSLVGAQTEAFF. In DNA, the CDR3 is TGCGCCAGCAGCTTGGTTGGGGCCCAAACTGAAGCTTTCTTT. The whole variable domain, remainder taken from reference TRBV5-1 and TRBJ1-1, is KAGVTQTPRYLIKTRGQQVTLSCSPISGHRSVSWYQQTPGQGLQFLFEYFSETQRNKGNFPGRFSGRQFSNSRSEMNVSTLELGDSALYLCASSLVGAQTEAFFGQGTRLTVV.

This clone was seen more than once but under ten times. CDR3 loop: CAGMTGSGNTIYF. The CDR3 DNA reads TGTGCCGGGATGACAGGCTCTGGAAACACCATATATTTT. The gene calls are TRBV30 and TRBJ1-3; TRBD1 is a possible D gene (6 bases). This CDR3 comprises 13 residues. The germline V and J ends were trimmed by 8 bases and 0 bases, with 11 bases remaining between them. CDR1 GTSNPN and CDR2 SVGIG come from the germline V gene (reference sequence).

The chain is built from TRBV5-1 and TRBJ2-1, with 10 positions matching TRBD1. The V and J ends lost 7 bases and 4 bases, in that order; junction bases with no gene match: 8. The CDR3 spans 15 residues. Per germline, CDR1 SGHRS and CDR2 YFSETQ. The CDR3 bases are TGCGCCAGCCGAGCGGGACAGGGGACTTACAATGAGCAGTTCTTC. Encoded protein: CASRAGQGTYNEQFF.

V and J are TRBV5-4 and TRBJ1-2, with TRBD1 as a possible D gene (5 bases). The CDR3 spans 12 residues. Per germline, CDR1 SGHNT and CDR2 YYREEE (reference sequence). Trimming removed 4 bases at V and 4 bases at J, with 8 bases between. The CDR3, as DNA: TGTGCCAGCAGCGGAGGGACCTATGGCTACACCTTC. Protein: CASSGGTYGYTF.

On this clone: Different DNA sequences within this sample yield the same CDR3. The chain is built from TRBV5-6 and TRBJ1-2; D is ambiguous. V was trimmed by 0 bases and J by 4 bases, leaving 4 bases between them. Germline V lookup: CDR1 SGHDT, CDR2 YYEEEE. This CDR3 is 12 amino acids long. CDR3 DNA sequence: TGTGCCAGCAGCTTGGACAGCTATGGCTACACCTTC. Translating it yields CASSLDSYGYTF.

The chain recombines TRBV6-6 with TRBJ1-2; TRBD1 might be the D (5 bases). Trimming removed 7 bases at V and 1 base at J, with 10 bases between. The CDR3 contains 13 residues. CDR1 is MNHNY and CDR2 is SVGAGI in the germline V gene (reference sequence). The CDR3 protein is CASTRQSNYGYTF. The CDR3 nucleotides are TGTGCCAGCACCAGACAGAGTAACTATGGCTACACCTTC.

J is TRBJ2-2 and V is TRBV28; TRBD1 matches 7 bases. The germline CDR1 and CDR2 sequences are MDHEN and SYDVKM. The CDR3 contains 14 residues. V trimming: 5 bases; J trimming: 4 bases; junction bases outside the gene matches: 4. The CDR3 loop reads CASSVQGPTGELFF. DNA of the CDR3: TGTGCCAGCAGTGTACAGGGGCCCACCGGGGAGCTGTTTTTT.

The chain joins TRBV5-4 to TRBJ1-2, with 7 bases lining up with TRBD1. The CDR3 loop spans 12 amino acids. Per germline, CDR1 SGHNT and CDR2 YYREEE (reference sequence). V lost 2 bases and J lost 8; bases outside the gene matches: 3. The CDR3 nucleotides are TGTGCCAGCAGCTTTGACAGGGACGGCTACACCTTC. Encoded protein: CASSFDRDGYTF.

V is TRBV5-6 and J is TRBJ2-7; 9 bases match TRBD1. CDR1 and CDR2 from the germline V gene are SGHDT and YYEEEE. The CDR3 runs to 15 residues. J gave up 3 bases and V 1 base, and 5 bases lay outside the gene matches. The CDR3 region is CASSLSGTGSYEQYF. DNA for the CDR3: TGTGCCAGCAGCTTGAGCGGGACAGGGAGCTACGAGCAGTACTTC.